The source of this TCR beta chain is a study of PD-L1 blockade in urothelial cancer listed by TCRdb under 2017. For the study in its entirety: Every patient began therapy at some point between 2013 and 2015 and was given atezolizumab 1,200 mg intravenously every 3 weeks. Pretreatment tumor samples and matched peripheral blood, collected serially before and after atezolizumab treatment, underwent TCR sequencing. Just over 28 patients had pretreatment blood TCR-seq, some 24 had at least one posttreatment blood collection, and some 24 had tumor TCR-seq. Durable clinical benefit meant progression-free survival longer than 6 months, and TCR features were also tested against progression-free and overall survival. The study, an exploratory multi-omic analysis, examined somatic, immune and clinical correlates of response to PD-L1 blockade with atezolizumab in urothelial cancer. A median of approximately 140,000 T cells and some 84,000 unique TCRs was obtained from blood samples, and a median clonality of about 0.08 was observed. Whole exome sequencing and RNA sequencing of pretreatment tumors were performed alongside TCR sequencing in the same patients. Blood samples were analyzed at two time points: 3 weeks after treatment start (second dose) and 6 weeks after treatment start. Fewer than ten patients reached durable clinical benefit, while 20 to 25 patients did not. About 90% of the 29 patients were males with bladder-origin urothelial cancer, and 18 of 29 reported a prior smoking history. An ECOG performance status of 0 or 1 was recorded for the patients, and 0 to 3 prior chemotherapy regimens had been received by the patients.

As concerns this clone: No antigen is known for it. Qualities for individual bases were not recorded, and no much larger clone is one base off.

Synthetic TCR analog templates were spiked into each PCR so that absolute template abundance could be estimated from read counts. Using the immunoSEQ assay, TCRbeta CDR3 regions were amplified from genomic DNA with bias-controlled V and J gene primers. Sequencing of rearranged TCRbeta segments was done at approximately 20X coverage. Per the original workflow: Sequencing errors were corrected by clustering and CDR3s were annotated against IMGT to assign V, D and J genes. Downstream analyses used only productive TCRbeta rearrangements, leaving out any out-of-frame or stop-codon sequences. Clonality was computed as one minus Shannon entropy normalized by the log of the number of unique productive sequences. Fisher's exact test with Benjamini-Hochberg correction, at a threshold of adjusted p below 0.01, was used to find clones that differed between time points or between blood and tumor. As stored in TCRdb, this immuneACCESS dataset retains in-frame rearrangements with V and J assigned. A fraction of the clones does not appear; measured against another copy, unresolved V genes explain less than half of the discrepancy, and the remainder lacks a known reason. That table is the source of V, J and clone size, and D and trimming were worked out from the DNA. This sample gives about 37,000 clones in total; about 79% of them show up just once. The ten most abundant clones make up roughly 18% of the sample.

The cohort comprised more than 25 patients with locally advanced or metastatic urothelial carcinoma treated at Memorial Sloan Kettering on a trial protocol. Peripheral blood mononuclear cells were collected pretreatment and during treatment, at between 1 and 8 total time points per patient. The Qiagen DNeasy Blood extraction kit was used to purify genomic DNA from total PBMCs and tumor samples. Collected pretreatment and during treatment, PBMCs were isolated and stored as previously described. The investigation overall reported the following: Improved progression-free and overall survival was found to be associated with pretreatment peripheral blood TCR clonality below the median. Patients with durable benefit showed greater expansion of tumor-associated TCR clones in peripheral blood 3 weeks after starting treatment (n ≈ 20, p = 0.022). Because of the small sample size (n ≈ 31) and the many exploratory analyses performed, the results are intended to be regarded as hypothesis-generating.

CDR1 and CDR2 were assigned from the germline V gene as SGHDT and YYEEEE. There are 15 amino acids in the CDR3, from cysteine to phenylalanine inclusive. The read is trimmed to its CDR3 DNA, 45 bases read in frame from base 1. Compared with germline, V lacks 4 bases and J lacks 6 bases; bases without a gene match: 12. The sequenced sample was PBMCs, obtained around atezolizumab (anti-PD-L1) treatment. The rearranged segments are TRBV5-6 and TRBJ1-2, with 7 central nucleotides matching TRBD1. The source of this sequence is a man aged 55-75 years with urothelial cancer. In nucleotides, the sequence is TGTGCCAGCAGCGCGGGTGACAGGGAGGTAGATGGCTACACCTTC. The resulting protein is CASSAGDREVDGYTF. Extended through the reference TRBV5-6 and TRBJ1-2 proteins, this CDR3 yields the full variable domain: DAGVTQSPTHLIKTRGQQVTLRCSPKSGHDTVSWYQQALGQGPQFIFQYYEEEERQRGNFPDRFSGHQFPNYSSELNVNALLLGDSALYLCASSAGDREVDGYTFGSGTRLTVV.